A single sample gave rise to the 15 T cell receptor beta chains below, sequenced in a study of T cell responses to AZD1222 COVID-19 vaccine. TCRdb's copy holds only in-frame clones and misses some; the assay was immunoSEQ multiplex PCR. The sample records approximately 150,000 clones, around nine tenths being singletons. Sequences were derived from peripheral blood, sampled 28 days after the second AZD1222 dose. The receptors shown here come from an adult who received the AZD1222 COVID-19 vaccine.

V usage is TRBV7-9 and J usage is TRBJ2-7, with 12 bases matching TRBD2. The CDR3 has 15 amino acids. Germline CDR1 reads SEHNR; CDR2 reads FQNEAQ (reference sequence). V was clipped by 0 bases and J by 4 bases; unmatched bases: 1. CDR3 coding DNA: TGTGCCAGCAGCTTAGCGGGGACTAGCGGGTACGAGCAGTACTTC. It encodes CASSLAGTSGYEQYF.

The genes are TRBV24-1 and TRBJ2-5; 7 nucleotides match TRBD2. Germline V CDR1 and CDR2: KGHDR, SFDVKD. The length of the CDR3 is 12 residues. V gave up 4 bases and J gave up 11 bases; unmatched junction bases: 6. CDR3 nucleotide sequence: TGTGCCACCAGTGACCCCGGGGAGGGGCAGTACTTC. Translated: CATSDPGEGQYF.

The J gene is TRBJ1-1, the V gene TRBV6-5, with D hard to call. Germline CDR1 MNHEY, CDR2 SVGAGI. This CDR3 is built from 11 residues. The germline V and J ends were trimmed by 7 bases and 8 bases, with 11 bases remaining between them. The DNA for the CDR3 is TGTGCCAGCACTCTCCCTGTCGAAGCTTTCTTT. Its protein is CASTLPVEAFF.

This chain links TRBV24-1 with TRBJ2-1; no clear D gene. Germline V CDR1 and CDR2: KGHDR, SFDVKD. This CDR3 has 19 amino acids. Trimming stripped 6 bases from V and 5 bases from J, with 28 bases between. Written as DNA, the CDR3 is TGTGCCACCAGTCCAAGGGAAATTGACGGAACAAAGAGAAACAATGAGCAGTTCTTC. This encodes CATSPREIDGTKRNNEQFF.

V is TRBV7-9 and J is TRBJ1-5; D is ambiguous. From germline, CDR1 is SEHNR and CDR2 FQNEAQ (reference sequence). V was cut by 3 bases and J by 5 bases, with 11 bases left in between. There are 14 residues in the CDR3. The CDR3 spells CASSFGPEHQPQHF. CDR3 bases: TGTGCCAGCAGCTTTGGACCGGAACATCAGCCCCAGCATTTT.

The gene calls are TRBV27 and TRBJ2-1; D might be TRBD2 (7 bases). Trimming cost V 6 bases and J 3 bases, with 21 bases left between them. The CDR3 loop spans 17 amino acids. CDR1 is MNHEY and CDR2 is SMNVEV in the germline V gene (reference sequence). The CDR3 loop is CASSDPGGSGFYNEQFF. The CDR3 DNA reads as TGTGCCAGCAGCGATCCGGGGGGCTCAGGTTTCTACAATGAGCAGTTCTTC.

V usage is TRBV4-2 and J usage is TRBJ2-7, with unresolved D. Per germline, CDR1 LGHNA and CDR2 YNFKEQ. The CDR3 runs to 15 residues. Trimming took off 0 bases at V and 2 bases at J, with 11 bases between the two ends. The CDR3 region has the DNA TGTGCCAGCAGCCAAGACGACTGGAAAGCCTACGAGCAGTACTTC. The encoded protein is CASSQDDWKAYEQYF.

The V call is TRBV19, the J call TRBJ1-2, with D possibly matching TRBD1 (6 bases). Trimming took 9 bases from V and 10 from J, leaving 36 bases between them. Germline values: CDR1 LNHDA, CDR2 SQIVND (reference sequence). This CDR3 is 18 amino acids long. CDR3 DNA sequence: TGTGCCAGCAAACGAAACCGGGACAAGGGGTTCTCCAGTTTTCCCTACACCTTC. The encoded protein is CASKRNRDKGFSSFPYTF.

The V and J genes are TRBV12-3 or TRBV12-4 and TRBJ1-1; D unclear. Trimming cost V 1 base and J 9 bases, with 9 bases left between them. The CDR3 is 12 residues long. The DNA for the CDR3 is TGTGCCAGCAGTTTAGGGCTTTCGAAAGCTTTCTTT. Its protein product is CASSLGLSKAFF.

The chain has TRBV11-3 and TRBJ1-2, with TRBD1 matching 7 bases. V lost 0 bases to trimming and J lost 7 bases; unmatched junction nucleotides: 8. CDR1 and CDR2 from the germline V gene are SGHNT and YENEEA. The CDR3 length is 15 residues. The CDR3 DNA reads TGTGCCAGCAGCTTAGAGACAGGGCGGTCGGGTGGCTACACCTTC. Encoded protein: CASSLETGRSGGYTF.

The rearrangement joins TRBV11-3 to TRBJ1-4, with 8 bases matching TRBD1. V shed 5 bases, J shed 6 bases, and the junction held 8 bases outside the gene matches. This CDR3 region has 15 residues. Germline CDR1 reads SGHNT; CDR2 reads YENEEA. The CDR3 DNA reads TGTGCCAGCAGCATGCAGACAGGGGCGGATGAAAAACTGTTTTTT. It encodes CASSMQTGADEKLFF.

V is TRBV18 and J is TRBJ2-3; D might be TRBD2 (5 bases). The CDR3 is 17 amino acids. V was shortened by 3 bases and J by 1 base, with 17 bases between the two germline ends. Germline V gene lookup returns CDR1 KGHSH and CDR2 LQKENI. The CDR3 here is CASSPLGGLPRTDTQYF. CDR3 nucleotide sequence: TGTGCCAGCTCACCCTTGGGCGGGCTCCCTCGCACAGATACGCAGTATTTT. The full variable domain, in which reference TRBV18 and TRBJ2-3 provide the parts outside the CDR3, is NAGVMQNPRHLVRRRGQEARLRCSPMKGHSHVYWYRQLPEEGLKFMVYLQKENIIDESGMPKERFSAEFPKEGPSILRIQQVVRGDSAAYFCASSPLGGLPRTDTQYFGPGTRLTVL.

J is TRBJ2-7 and V is TRBV6-2 or TRBV6-3; TRBD1 agrees at 10 bases. Germline V lookup: CDR1 MNHEY, CDR2 SVGEGT. V lost 4 bases, J lost 2 bases, and 5 bases stayed unmatched. The CDR3 consists of 15 residues. The chain's CDR3 is CASSFPGQGPYEQYF. The CDR3 DNA reads TGTGCCAGCAGTTTTCCGGGACAGGGGCCCTACGAGCAGTACTTC.

V is TRBV11-3 and J is TRBJ2-1, with 10 bases aligning to TRBD1. Germline CDR1 and CDR2: SGHNT and YENEEA. There are 12 residues in the CDR3. With V trimmed by 5 bases and J by 9 bases, 1 base remained unmatched. CDR3 sequence reads: CASSGQGGEQFF. CDR3 in DNA: TGTGCCAGCAGCGGACAGGGGGGTGAGCAGTTCTTC. The whole variable domain, remainder taken from reference TRBV11-3 and TRBJ2-1, is EAGVVQSPRYKIIEKKQPVAFWCNPISGHNTLYWYLQNLGQGPELLIRYENEEAVDDSQLPKDRFSAERLKGVDSTLKIQPAELGDSAVYLCASSGQGGEQFFGPGTRLTVL.

Remarks on this clone: Different DNA sequences within this sample yield the same CDR3. The J gene is TRBJ2-1, the V gene TRBV3-1 (or the pseudogene TRBV3-2); 12 bases are shared with TRBD2. With V trimmed by 0 bases and J by 0 bases, 0 bases remained unmatched. The CDR3 contains 17 residues. Germline-derived CDR1 and CDR2 are LGHDT and YNNKEL (reference sequence). The CDR3 region is CASSQEGLAGSYNEQFF. CDR3 bases: TGTGCCAGCAGCCAAGAGGGACTAGCGGGCTCCTACAATGAGCAGTTCTTC.